Listed here are 32 T cell receptor beta chains from one sample, sequenced in a study of cytomegalovirus exposure and HLA in healthy donors. PCR primers comprised 60 Vbeta and 13 Jbeta primers. Clones were sequenced by immunoSEQ multiplex PCR, and TCRdb holds only the in-frame ones, with some missing. The profile covers about 130,000 clones, with approximately 80% appearing a single time and 4.2% taken by the ten largest. The sample was PBMCs. These receptors were taken from a male donor in good health and CMV-seropositive.

The chain carries TRBV28 and TRBJ2-7; 7 bases agree with TRBD1. V dropped 10 bases and J dropped 2; count of bases not matched to a gene: 5. Germline assignment: CDR1 MDHEN and CDR2 SYDVKM. The CDR3 covers 12 residues. The CDR3 DNA reads TGTGCCATCGCCGGGACAGCCTACGAGCAGTACTTC. Encoded protein: CAIAGTAYEQYF.

V and J are TRBV5-1 and TRBJ2-3, with 8 bases that match TRBD2. With 5 bases clipped from V and 2 bases from J, the junction kept 10 bases outside the gene matches. Germline-derived CDR1 and CDR2 are SGHRS and YFSETQ. The CDR3 sequence is 16 residues long. The CDR3 coding sequence is TGCGCCAGCAGATTCGGCGGGGGGACCGCCACAGATACGCAGTATTTT. Translated: CASRFGGGTATDTQYF.

The sample holds a few counts of this clone. The J gene is TRBJ1-2, the V gene TRBV2; 9 bases map to TRBD1. The length of the CDR3 is 14 residues. From germline, CDR1 is SNHLY and CDR2 FYNNEI. With 7 bases clipped from V and 3 bases from J, the junction kept 6 bases outside the gene matches. This CDR3 is CASKRQGVDYGYTF. CDR3 coding DNA: TGTGCCAGCAAAAGACAGGGGGTAGACTATGGCTACACCTTC.

J is TRBJ2-2 and V is TRBV18, with D possibly being TRBD2 (5 bases). Deletions cut 3 bases from V and 3 bases from J, with 5 bases between. The V gene's germline CDR1 is KGHSH and CDR2 LQKENI. The CDR3 runs 13 residues. CDR3 in DNA: TGTGCCAGCTCACCGGAGGACACCGGGGAGCTGTTTTTT. This translates into CASSPEDTGELFF.

This clone was picked up one time. The V gene is TRBV18, the J gene TRBJ2-1; 11 bases agree with TRBD1. V gave up 2 bases and J gave up 8 bases; unmatched junction bases: 5. The CDR3 contains 15 residues. Germline loops: CDR1 KGHSH, CDR2 LQKENI. The DNA for the CDR3 is TGTGCCAGCTCACCATGGACAGGGGGCTTGGATGAGCAGTTCTTC. Amino acids: CASSPWTGGLDEQFF.

CDR3 region: CASSDLRVPNSPLHF. The DNA of the CDR3 is TGTGCCAGCAGTGACCTCCGGGTTCCTAATTCACCCCTCCACTTT. The chain employs TRBV6-4 and TRBJ1-6; no clear D gene. The germline V gene encodes CDR1 MRHNA and CDR2 SNTAGT. The CDR3 runs to 15 residues. Deletions cut 2 bases from V and 6 bases from J, with 11 bases between.

This clone has more than one count but fewer than ten. The chain employs TRBV7-9 and TRBJ2-3; 11 nucleotides agree with TRBD1. The V segment lost 5 bases and the J segment 3 bases; nucleotides outside the gene matches: 7. This CDR3 contains 16 residues. In germline, CDR1 is SEHNR, CDR2 FQNEAQ (reference sequence). The CDR3 DNA reads as TGTGCCAGCAGCCAAAGGACAGGGGGCAGGACAGATACGCAGTATTTT. As protein: CASSQRTGGRTDTQYF.

The chain is built from TRBV2 and TRBJ2-7; maybe TRBD1 (5 bases). The ends were cut back, 7 bases at V and 0 bases at J, with 13 bases in the middle. Germline CDR1 and CDR2: SNHLY and FYNNEI. The CDR3 consists of 14 residues. The CDR3 nucleotides read TGTGCCAGCACCAGGGTTTCCCTCTCCTACGAGCAGTACTTC. Residues: CASTRVSLSYEQYF.

The genes are TRBV19 and TRBJ1-2, with D possibly being TRBD1 (5 bases). The germline CDR1 and CDR2 sequences are LNHDA and SQIVND (reference sequence). The V end was cut by 1 base, the J end by 4 bases, with 13 bases between. This CDR3 comprises 15 residues. CDR3 amino acids: CASSIGTQGFYGYTF. CDR3 bases: TGTGCCAGTAGTATAGGGACGCAGGGATTCTATGGCTACACCTTC.

In this sample, this clone turned up once. One end of the junction varies from germline; a read error may be responsible. The rearrangement links TRBV7-9 to TRBJ2-1; D not resolved. CDR3 length equals 12 residues. Germline V lookup: CDR1 SEHNR, CDR2 FQNEAQ (reference sequence). In DNA, the CDR3 is TGTTCCAGCAGCTTAGCTAATCATGAGCAGTTCTTC. Translated: CSSSLANHEQFF.

V is TRBV28 and J is TRBJ2-5, with 7 bases that match TRBD2. The CDR3 contains 16 residues. Per the germline V gene, CDR1 is MDHEN and CDR2 is SYDVKM. The junction had 8 bases not matched to a gene; V was cut back by 4 bases and J by 0 bases. The DNA for the CDR3 is TGTGCCAGCAGTTCCCGGACTAGATTAGACCAAGAGACCCAGTACTTC. Its protein product is CASSSRTRLDQETQYF.

J is TRBJ1-4 and V is TRBV5-8; 8 bases fit TRBD1. CDR3 length: 17 amino acids. Germline loops: CDR1 SGHTS, CDR2 YDEGEE. Trimming cost V 1 base and J 3 bases; bases outside gene matches: 8. The CDR3 coding sequence is TGTGCCAGCAGCTTGCACCAGGGGGCGCGGGCTAATGAAAAACTGTTTTTT. The encoded protein is CASSLHQGARANEKLFF. Complete variable domain (other parts from reference TRBV5-8 and TRBJ1-4): EAGVTQSPTHLIKTRGQQATLRCSPISGHTSVYWYQQALGLGLQFLLWYDEGEERNRGNFPPRFSGRQFPNYSSELNVNALELEDSALYLCASSLHQGARANEKLFFGSGTQLSVL.

The CDR3, as DNA: TGTGCCAGCAGTCTTCAAACAGGGCTGGGATCACCCCTCCACTTT. It encodes CASSLQTGLGSPLHF. This chain connects TRBV27 to TRBJ1-6, with TRBD1 as a possible D gene (6 bases). Per the germline V gene, CDR1 is MNHEY and CDR2 is SMNVEV (reference sequence). V was cut by 5 bases and J by 10 bases, with 18 bases left in between. The CDR3 is made up of 15 amino acids.

The chain uses TRBV28 and TRBJ2-7; tentatively, D is TRBD2 (6 bases). The CDR3 is made up of 13 amino acids. Trimming took off 6 bases at V and 2 bases at J, with 11 bases between the two ends. The germline V gene encodes CDR1 MDHEN and CDR2 SYDVKM. CDR3 DNA: TGTGCCAGCAGGGTCGGGGGAGCCTACGAGCAGTACTTC. Encoded protein: CASRVGGAYEQYF. Complete variable domain (other parts from reference TRBV28 and TRBJ2-7): DVKVTQSSRYLVKRTGEKVFLECVQDMDHENMFWYRQDPGLGLRLIYFSYDVKMKEKGDIPEGYSVSREKKERFSLILESASTNQTSMYLCASRVGGAYEQYFGPGTRLTVT.

The chain has TRBV4-2 and TRBJ2-1; D is undetermined. V lost 5 bases, J lost 8 bases, and 10 bases lay in between. The germline gives CDR1 LGHNA, CDR2 YNFKEQ. The CDR3 spans 12 residues. CDR3 sequence: CASSYLYDEQFF. DNA of the CDR3: TGTGCCAGCAGCTACCTATACGATGAGCAGTTCTTC.

The rearrangement joins TRBV25-1 to TRBJ2-5; 7 positions agree with TRBD2. V lost 1 base to trimming and J lost 5 bases; unmatched junction nucleotides: 7. Germline V lookup: CDR1 MGHDK, CDR2 SYGVNS. The CDR3 consists of 15 residues. The CDR3 sequence is CASSESGREGETQYF. CDR3 nucleotide sequence: TGTGCCAGCAGTGAATCGGGCAGGGAGGGGGAGACCCAGTACTTC.

V gene TRBV19 combines with J gene TRBJ2-2, with 11 bases aligning to TRBD2. Trimming removed 5 bases from V and 6 bases from J; junction bases left unmatched: 5. Germline assignment: CDR1 LNHDA and CDR2 SQIVND (reference sequence). The CDR3 runs to 15 residues. The CDR3 bases are TGTGCCAGTAGTTCACTAGCGGGAGTGGCCGGGGAGCTGTTTTTT. Translation: CASSSLAGVAGELFF.

The chain is built from TRBV11-2 and TRBJ2-5, with D perhaps matching TRBD2 (6 bases). V was pared by 0 bases and J by 5 bases, with 10 bases between. Germline V gene sequence: CDR1 SGHAT, CDR2 FQNNGV. The CDR3 runs 14 residues. The CDR3 DNA sequence: TGTGCCAGCAGCTTAGAGCGGGGCGGGGAGACCCAGTACTTC. Translation: CASSLERGGETQYF. Based on the CDR3 plus reference TRBV11-2 and TRBJ2-5, the full variable domain is EAGVAQSPRYKIIEKRQSVAFWCNPISGHATLYWYQQILGQGPKLLIQFQNNGVVDDSQLPKDRFSAERLKGVDSTLKIQPAKLEDSAVYLCASSLERGGETQYFGPGTRLLVL.

The rearrangement links TRBV4-1 to TRBJ2-7; TRBD1 might be the D (6 bases). The CDR3 loop spans 16 amino acids. Germline values: CDR1 MGHRA, CDR2 YSYEKL. V was shortened by 0 bases and J by 6 bases, with 18 bases between the two germline ends. For the CDR3, the DNA is TGCGCCAGCAGCCAAGATTGGGACACCCTCTTTTCCGAGCAGTACTTC. This gives the protein CASSQDWDTLFSEQYF.

The DNA for the CDR3 is TGCGCCAGCAGCAAGGGACAGATTTACGAGCAGTACTTC. It specifies CASSKGQIYEQYF. This chain links TRBV5-1 with TRBJ2-7, with 7 bases fitting TRBD1. Germline V lookup: CDR1 SGHRS, CDR2 YFSETQ. Unmatched junction bases numbered 5, after V lost 4 bases and J lost 4 bases. This CDR3 is 13 amino acids long.

This clone was seen once. The V and J genes are TRBV7-9 and TRBJ2-7, with TRBD2 matching over 13 bases. The V segment lost 1 base and the J segment 4 bases; nucleotides outside the gene matches: 1. The length of the CDR3 is 15 residues. Germline V gives CDR1 SEHNR, CDR2 FQNEAQ (reference sequence). The CDR3 loop reads CASSLGLAGGYEQYF. In DNA, the CDR3 is TGTGCCAGCAGCTTAGGACTAGCGGGAGGTTACGAGCAGTACTTC.

This clone has a handful of counts. This chain connects TRBV29-1 to TRBJ2-5, with 11 bases aligning to TRBD2. This CDR3 has 14 amino acids. V shed 6 bases and J 2 bases; nucleotides not matched to a gene: 5. Germline V gene data show CDR1 as SQVTM and CDR2 as ANQGSEA. The CDR3 nucleotides read TGCAGCGTATCTAGCGGGGGGTCTCAAGAGACCCAGTACTTC. Protein: CSVSSGGSQETQYF. Complete variable domain (other parts from reference TRBV29-1 and TRBJ2-5): SAVISQKPSRDICQRGTSLTIQCQVDSQVTMMFWYRQQPGQSLTLIATANQGSEATYESGFVIDKFPISRPNLTFSTLTVSNMSPEDSSIYLCSVSSGGSQETQYFGPGTRLLVL.

The chain carries TRBV5-1 and TRBJ1-2; TRBD1 agrees at 9 bases. The CDR3 runs to 16 residues. Trimming removed 4 bases from V and 2 bases from J; junction bases left unmatched: 9. Germline values: CDR1 SGHRS, CDR2 YFSETQ. The CDR3 DNA reads as TGCGCCAGCAGCCCTGGACAGGGGCCCGGGAACTATGGCTACACCTTC. Translating gives CASSPGQGPGNYGYTF.

This clone was seen a few times. The chain carries TRBV30 and TRBJ1-2; 8 nucleotides line up with TRBD1. The CDR3 has 13 residues. V lost 4 bases, J lost 7 bases, and 8 bases stayed unmatched. Per germline, CDR1 GTSNPN and CDR2 SVGIG (reference sequence). The DNA of the CDR3 is TGTGCCTGGACCATAGACAGGGGCAGTGGCTACACCTTC. Protein product: CAWTIDRGSGYTF.

This chain uses TRBV5-1 with TRBJ1-2; TRBD1 matches at 10 bases. There are 15 residues in the CDR3. CDR1 and CDR2 from the germline V gene are SGHRS and YFSETQ. The ends lost 0 bases at V and 1 base at J; junction bases unmatched: 0. Here the CDR3 reads CASSLGDRGNYGYTF. The DNA of the CDR3 is TGCGCCAGCAGCTTGGGGGACAGGGGTAACTATGGCTACACCTTC.

V usage is TRBV7-6 and J usage is TRBJ1-2, with TRBD1 identical over 7 bases. This CDR3 is built from 14 residues. J gave up 6 bases and V 0 bases, and 4 bases lay outside the gene matches. Germline CDR1 SGHVS, CDR2 FNYEAQ. The CDR3 spells CASSLAPGTDGYTF. The CDR3 bases are TGTGCCAGCAGCTTAGCGCCAGGGACAGATGGCTACACCTTC.

V usage is TRBV15 and J usage is TRBJ1-2; a possible D gene is TRBD1 (5 bases). Germline V lookup: CDR1 LNHNV, CDR2 YYDKDF (reference sequence). Between the trimmed V and J ends, which lost 2 bases and 6 bases, there was a span of 16 bases. The CDR3 has 15 residues. CDR3 DNA: TGTGCCACCAGCAGATCCCTGAGTCAAGGGGATGGCTACACCTTC. Translation gives CATSRSLSQGDGYTF. Variable domain in full (rest from reference TRBV15 and TRBJ1-2): DAMVIQNPRYQVTQFGKPVTLSCSQTLNHNVMYWYQQKSSQAPKLLFHYYDKDFNNEADTPDNFQSRRPNTSFCFLDIRSPGLGDTAMYLCATSRSLSQGDGYTFGSGTRLTVV.

The chain couples TRBV28 to TRBJ1-1; 7 bases match TRBD1. Germline loops: CDR1 MDHEN, CDR2 SYDVKM. This CDR3 is built from 15 residues. With 2 bases clipped from V and 1 base from J, the junction kept 4 bases outside the gene matches. This CDR3 is CASSLRGGQNTEAFF. The CDR3, as DNA: TGTGCCAGCAGTTTAAGAGGGGGCCAGAACACTGAAGCTTTCTTT.

The V and J genes are TRBV5-1 and TRBJ2-5; perhaps TRBD2 as D (5 bases). With 6 bases removed from V and 0 bases from J, the gap between germline ends came to 18 bases. Germline V lookup: CDR1 SGHRS, CDR2 YFSETQ. CDR3 length: 16 amino acids. The CDR3 loop is CASTPGSISYQETQYF. The CDR3 bases are TGCGCCAGCACCCCGGGAAGTATCTCGTACCAAGAGACCCAGTACTTC.

Remarks on this clone: One end of the junction varies from germline; a read error may be responsible. The J gene is TRBJ2-6, the V gene TRBV4-2; 10 bases map to TRBD1. Germline loops: CDR1 LGHNA, CDR2 YNFKEQ. The CDR3 has 17 amino acids. CDR3 in amino acids: CVSSQDKSGTGANGLTF. The CDR3 coding sequence is TGTGTCAGCAGCCAAGATAAATCAGGGACAGGGGCCAACGGCCTGACTTTC.

This clone occurred once. The V gene is TRBV18, the J gene TRBJ2-4, with TRBD2 matching over 15 bases. Germline lookup yields CDR1 KGHSH and CDR2 LQKENI. The CDR3 sequence is 16 residues long. V gave up 0 bases and J gave up 8 bases; unmatched junction bases: 2. CDR3 in amino acids: CASSPPRTSGGDIQYF. The CDR3, as DNA: TGTGCCAGCTCACCACCGAGGACTAGCGGGGGGGACATTCAGTACTTC.

The V gene is TRBV2, the J gene TRBJ1-4, with D unresolved. Germline V CDR1 and CDR2: SNHLY, FYNNEI. Trimming took 6 bases from V and 5 from J, leaving 13 bases between them. This CDR3 is built from 14 residues. The chain's CDR3 is CASRGSSGNEKLFF. The DNA of the CDR3 is TGTGCCAGCAGGGGGAGCTCGGGGAATGAAAAACTGTTTTTT.